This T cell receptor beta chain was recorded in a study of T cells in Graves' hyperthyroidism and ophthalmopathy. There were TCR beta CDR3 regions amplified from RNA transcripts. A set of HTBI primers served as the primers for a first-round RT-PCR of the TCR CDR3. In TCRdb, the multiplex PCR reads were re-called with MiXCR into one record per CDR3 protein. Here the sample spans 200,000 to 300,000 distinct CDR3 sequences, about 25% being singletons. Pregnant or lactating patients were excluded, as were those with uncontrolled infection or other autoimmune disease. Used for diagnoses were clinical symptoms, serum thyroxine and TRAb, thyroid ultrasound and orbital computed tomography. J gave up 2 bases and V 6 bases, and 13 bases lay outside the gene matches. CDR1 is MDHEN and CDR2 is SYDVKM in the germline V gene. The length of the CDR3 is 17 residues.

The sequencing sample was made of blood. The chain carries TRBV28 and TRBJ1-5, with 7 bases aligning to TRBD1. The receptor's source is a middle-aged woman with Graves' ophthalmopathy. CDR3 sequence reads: CASRPTGIRGGNQPQHF. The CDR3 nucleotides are TGTGCCAGCAGGCCGACAGGGATCCGGGGGGGCAATCAGCCCCAGCATTTT.